Included here is one T cell receptor (beta chain) sequence, with context. The antigen is not known. TCRdb reprocessed the reads via MiXCR and lists one record per CDR3 protein. In the table there are approximately 590,000 distinct CDR3 sequences, just under 40% of which are singletons. From germline, CDR1 is LGHNA and CDR2 YSLEER. Trimming took 0 bases from V and 2 from J; bases not matched to a gene: 11. This CDR3 region has 19 residues. The sample comes from a study of T cell repertoires in cytomegalovirus infection. This receptor was taken from a human donor in good health (CMV status not recorded). Some clones in this sample may be carry-over from other donors' samples. This sequence joins TRBV4-3 and TRBJ2-3; 10 nucleotides agree with TRBD2. The sample consisted of cultured PBMCs, taken from culture after CMV antigen stimulation. This CDR3 is CASSQDLVPSGSYTDTQYF. The CDR3, as DNA: TGCGCCAGCAGCCAAGATCTTGTTCCTAGCGGGAGTTACACAGATACGCAGTATTTT.